This T cell receptor beta chain was retrieved from a study of metastatic and nonmetastatic thyroid tumors. Study at large: The authors compared repertoires across blood and tumor or nodule tissue from malignant and benign thyroid patients. Study-level results: TCR beta diversity was reportedly significantly higher in malignant thyroid tumors than benign nodules, in blood and tumor.

By frequency in the sample, this clone is medium-sized. The antigen is unknown. Patients had received no treatment of any kind before thyroid surgery. Germline CDR1 reads MNHNS; CDR2 reads SASEGT. The V segment lost 6 bases and the J segment 9 bases; nucleotides outside the gene matches: 8. The CDR3 covers 14 residues. As handled by the study authors: Clinicopathological groups differed in CDR3, with these differences serving to build a distant-metastasis classifier for papillary thyroid cancer. TCRdb redid the clone calls on the PCR reads using MiXCR. It is TCRdb's table, rather than the study itself, that gives the V and J calls and clone size. The sample lists roughly 32,000 clones; about 18% were seen once.

The chain uses TRBV6-1 and TRBJ1-6, with 7 bases that match TRBD1. The receptor's source is a female donor with papillary thyroid cancer or a benign thyroid nodule (not recorded which). Some clones in this sample may be carry-over from other donors' samples. Input material: blood. CDR3 sequence: CASSNRGRSSPLHF. CDR3 nucleotides: TGTGCCAGCAGCAACAGGGGACGAAGTTCACCCCTCCACTTT.